This entry lists 13 T cell receptor beta chains sequenced from one sample in a study of T cell responses to AZD1222 COVID-19 vaccine. Repertoires were generated with immunoSEQ multiplex PCR, while TCRdb's copy carries only in-frame clones and drops some. This sample yields roughly 130,000 clones, of which about nine tenths are seen a single time; 7.5% to 8% belongs to the top ten. The material sequenced was peripheral blood, taken on day 0 of AZD1222 vaccination. The source is an adult in good health.

The J gene is TRBJ2-7, the V gene TRBV21-1; the table gives TRBD2 as D, unverified against the DNA. TRBV21-1 has pseudogene status. This CDR3 has 12 amino acids. In nucleotides, the CDR3 is TGTGCCAGCAGCAAATCCTTCTACGAGCAGTACTTC. Protein sequence: CASSKSFYEQYF.

The V call is TRBV28, the J call TRBJ1-2; maybe TRBD1 (5 bases). Germline CDR1 reads MDHEN; CDR2 reads SYDVKM. The CDR3 sequence is 12 residues long. V lost 11 bases to trimming and J lost 4 bases, with 14 bases between them. The CDR3 spells CAATGGIYGYTF. CDR3 sequence (DNA): TGTGCCGCCACGGGGGGGATCTATGGCTACACCTTC.

J is TRBJ1-1 and V is TRBV10-3; the D gene is possibly TRBD1 (6 bases). This CDR3 contains 13 residues. Germline V lookup: CDR1 ENHRY, CDR2 SYGVKD. V lost 6 bases and J lost 5, with 13 bases in between. In DNA, the CDR3 is TGTGCCATCAGGGGAGTTACAGGGACTGAAGCTTTCTTT. As protein: CAIRGVTGTEAFF.

The chain links TRBV2 to TRBJ1-5; a possible D gene is TRBD1 (5 bases). V lost 10 bases, J lost 2 bases, and 21 bases lay in between. CDR3 length equals 16 residues. The germline V gene has CDR1 SNHLY and CDR2 FYNNEI. The CDR3 sequence is CATQKPGGRGNQPQHF. The CDR3 coding sequence is TGTGCCACCCAGAAACCGGGGGGAAGGGGCAATCAGCCCCAGCATTTT.

This chain uses TRBV7-6 with TRBJ2-7; D unclear. The CDR3 covers 13 residues. V dropped 5 bases and J dropped 4 bases, with 12 bases sitting between them. CDR1 is SGHVS and CDR2 is FNYEAQ in the germline V gene. This chain's CDR3 is CASSPERGYEQYF. The CDR3 DNA reads TGTGCCAGCAGCCCAGAACGAGGTTACGAGCAGTACTTC.

This chain uses TRBV6-1 with TRBJ1-2; 7 bases match TRBD1. The length of the CDR3 is 13 residues. Germline values: CDR1 MNHNS, CDR2 SASEGT. Trimming at V came to 6 bases and at J to 7 bases, leaving 8 bases not matched to a gene. The CDR3 region has the DNA TGTGCCAGCAGCAGAGACAGGGATTTTGGCTACACCTTC. This translates into CASSRDRDFGYTF.

This clone was seen a single time. This sequence joins TRBV5-1 and TRBJ2-7; 7 bases fit TRBD2. The V segment lost 1 base and the J segment 3 bases; nucleotides outside the gene matches: 13. This CDR3 comprises 17 residues. In germline, CDR1 is SGHRS, CDR2 YFSETQ. The CDR3: CASSLFFLRGRDYEQYF. In nucleotides, the CDR3 is TGCGCCAGCAGCTTGTTTTTTTTACGGGGGAGGGACTACGAGCAGTACTTC. Together with reference TRBV5-1 and TRBJ2-7, the CDR3 gives the full variable domain: KAGVTQTPRYLIKTRGQQVTLSCSPISGHRSVSWYQQTPGQGLQFLFEYFSETQRNKGNFPGRFSGRQFSNSRSEMNVSTLELGDSALYLCASSLFFLRGRDYEQYFGPGTRLTVT.

In this sample, this clone turned up a few times. The V gene is TRBV11-1, the J gene TRBJ2-7, with TRBD2 matching 7 bases. The CDR3 runs to 16 residues. Losses at the gene ends were 2 bases for V and 5 bases for J; bases not matched to a gene: 12. Germline-derived CDR1 and CDR2 are SGHAT and FQDESV (reference sequence). This chain's CDR3 is CASSLTLGGIMNEQYF. For the CDR3, the DNA is TGTGCCAGCAGCTTAACGCTCGGGGGGATTATGAACGAGCAGTACTTC.

This clone showed up just once. V is TRBV4-3 and J is TRBJ2-7; D is perhaps TRBD1 (6 bases). CDR1 LGHNA and CDR2 YSLEER come from the germline V gene. Trimming pared 3 bases from V and 4 bases from J, leaving 19 bases between. The CDR3 covers 16 residues. For the CDR3, the DNA is TGCGCCAGCAGCCAGTCTCATACAGGGTCTCGGTACGAGCAGTACTTC. It specifies CASSQSHTGSRYEQYF.

This sequence joins TRBV6-5 and TRBJ2-7, with 12 nucleotides matching TRBD2. J was trimmed by 1 base and V by 5 bases; bases with no gene match: 3. CDR1 and CDR2 from the germline V gene are MNHEY and SVGAGI. The CDR3 has 15 amino acids. CDR3 coding DNA: TGTGCCAGCAGTCGCGGACTAGCGGGATCCTACGAGCAGTACTTC. This sequence encodes CASSRGLAGSYEQYF.

The V gene is TRBV28, the J gene TRBJ1-2; a possible D gene is TRBD1 (6 bases). The germline CDR1 and CDR2 sequences are MDHEN and SYDVKM. The germline V and J ends were trimmed by 5 bases and 5 bases, with 21 bases remaining between them. The CDR3 loop spans 16 amino acids. The CDR3 region has the DNA TGTGCCAGCAGTCCCCCCACCGGACAGTTAAGATATGGCTACACCTTC. Amino acid sequence: CASSPPTGQLRYGYTF.

The CDR3 here is CASSLGSLSEQFF. The CDR3 DNA sequence: TGTGCCAGCAGCCTTGGTTCCCTAAGTGAGCAGTTCTTC. The gene calls are TRBV11-2 and TRBJ2-1; D is ambiguous. Per germline, CDR1 SGHAT and CDR2 FQNNGV. Trimming pared 5 bases from V and 9 bases from J, leaving 14 bases between. CDR3 size: 13 residues.

The V gene is TRBV27, the J gene TRBJ1-5, with D possibly TRBD1 on 6 matching bases. CDR1 and CDR2 (germline): MNHEY, SMNVEV (reference sequence). The length of the CDR3 is 14 residues. Trimming stripped 2 bases from V and 6 bases from J, with 11 bases between. The CDR3 coding sequence is TGTGCCAGCAGTTTAAGAGGGGGGAGTCAGCCCCAGCATTTT. This codes for CASSLRGGSQPQHF.